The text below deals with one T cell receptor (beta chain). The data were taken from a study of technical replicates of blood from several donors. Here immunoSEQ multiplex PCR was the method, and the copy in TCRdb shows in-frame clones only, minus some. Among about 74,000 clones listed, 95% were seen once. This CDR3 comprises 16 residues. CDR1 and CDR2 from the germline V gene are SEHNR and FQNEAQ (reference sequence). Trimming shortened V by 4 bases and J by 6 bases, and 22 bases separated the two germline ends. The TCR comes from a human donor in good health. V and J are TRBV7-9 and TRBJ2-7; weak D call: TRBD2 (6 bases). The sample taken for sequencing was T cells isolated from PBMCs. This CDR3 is CASSSTNRGGGAEQYF. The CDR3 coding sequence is TGTGCCAGCAGCTCTACGAACCGGGGAGGTGGGGCCGAGCAGTACTTC.